The rows below give T cell receptor beta chains drawn from one sample of a study of patients and donors after allogeneic stem cell transplantation. MiXCR, run by TCRdb on the RT-PCR reads, gives a single entry per CDR3 protein. The table shows around 82,000 distinct CDR3 sequences, with roughly 5.2% occurring only once. Material: blood, either unsorted or a sorted T cell fraction (not recorded which). These receptors originate from a human donor who was either an allogeneic HSCT recipient or a stem cell or donor lymphocyte infusion donor (not recorded which). It is not recorded whose cells these are; they may come from a transplant donor. Each CDR3 is given with its conserved first and last residue. The D gene is left open where the match is weak. Where a row states a size, it is once, few, many or the class of an expanded clone; other rows omit it.

TRBD2	few	TRBV5-1	TRBJ2-3	CASSLNSASGSADTQYF	TGCGCCAGCAGCTTGAACTCGGCTAGCGGGAGCGCAGATACGCAGTATTTT
.	medium-sized	TRBV4-1	TRBJ2-1	CASSQDVGPEFF	TGCGCCAGCAGCCAAGACGTCGGGCCTGAGTTCTTC
.	many	TRBV23-1	TRBJ1-6	CASSHGTKGSPLHF	TGCGCCAGCTCACATGGGACGAAGGGTTCACCCCTCCACTTT
.	many	TRBV7-2	TRBJ2-7	CASSLSERNPTYEQYF	TGTGCCAGCAGCCTAAGTGAGCGGAACCCAACCTACGAGCAGTACTTC
.	few	TRBV27	TRBJ2-7	CASRIGYEQYF	TGTGCCAGCAGGATAGGCTACGAGCAGTACTTC
.	medium-sized	TRBV2	TRBJ1-5	CASSEGGGGGGNQPQHF	TGTGCCAGCAGTGAAGGGGGCGGCGGTGGGGGCAATCAGCCCCAGCATTTT
TRBD1	few	TRBV20-1	TRBJ2-5	CSATRTGWSETQYF	TGCAGTGCTACCCGGACAGGGTGGTCGGAGACCCAGTACTTC
TRBD1	few	TRBV7-9	TRBJ1-4	CASSWGQTMNEKLFF	TGTGCCAGCAGCTGGGGACAGACGATGAATGAAAAACTGTTTTTT
.	many	TRBV5-4	TRBJ1-3	CASSLDGPTEAGNTIYF	TGTGCCAGCAGCTTGGACGGGCCTACGGAGGCTGGAAACACCATATATTTT
.	many	TRBV5-1	TRBJ1-1	CASSLSGGSENTEAFF	TGCGCCAGCAGCTTGTCGGGGGGAAGCGAGAACACTGAAGCTTTCTTT
.	many	TRBV6-5	TRBJ1-1	CASSYLGEGTEAFF	TGTGCCAGCAGTTACCTGGGAGAAGGCACTGAAGCTTTTTTT
.	many	TRBV11-2	TRBJ1-1	CASSLEGGGKAFF	TGTGCCAGCAGCTTAGAGGGCGGTGGGAAAGCTTTCTTT
TRBD1	many	TRBV20-1	TRBJ2-5	CSAREGTGKETQYF	TGCAGTGCTAGAGAGGGGACAGGGAAAGAGACCCAGTACTTC
TRBD2	few	TRBV20-1	TRBJ2-3	CSAPLAGRTDTQYF	TGCAGTGCCCCGCTAGCGGGAAGGACAGATACGCAGTATTTT
TRBD2	few	TRBV18	TRBJ2-3	CASSPLAGGTDTQYF	TGTGCCAGCTCACCGTTAGCGGGGGGGACAGATACGCAGTATTTT
.	.	TRBV6-2/TRBV6-3	TRBJ2-1	CASSYSTRQGGRYEQFF	TGTGCCAGCAGTTACTCGACGAGGCAGGGTGGGAGATATGAGCAGTTCTTC
.	many	TRBV9	TRBJ2-5	CASSAQPQGRETQYF	TGTGCCAGCAGCGCCCAACCCCAGGGGCGGGAGACCCAGTACTTC
TRBD1	many	TRBV2	TRBJ1-6	CASRGDRWGNSPLHF	TGTGCCAGCAGAGGGGACAGGTGGGGGAATTCACCCCTCCACTTT
TRBD1	many	TRBV6-5	TRBJ2-1	CASSYSRQGKGEQFF	TGTGCCAGCAGTTACTCTCGACAGGGGAAGGGTGAGCAGTTCTTC
TRBD1	many	TRBV20-1	TRBJ1-2	CSATKEGQGAGGYTF	TGCAGTGCTACCAAGGAGGGACAGGGGGCGGGGGGCTACACCTTC
.	many	TRBV20-1	TRBJ2-1	CSARDSEGSSYNEQFF	TGCAGTGCTAGAGATTCCGAGGGGAGCTCCTACAATGAGCAGTTCTTC
.	many	TRBV20-1	TRBJ1-6	CSALGAVNSPLHF	TGCAGTGCCTTGGGCGCGGTCAATTCACCCCTCCACTTT
TRBD1	.	TRBV2	TRBJ2-1	CASSDRGNEQFF	TGTGCCAGCAGCGACAGGGGTAATGAGCAGTTCTTC
.	many	TRBV4-1	TRBJ2-3	CASSQGQTDTQYF	TGCGCCAGCAGCCAAGGACAGACAGATACGCAGTATTTT
.	many	TRBV24-1	TRBJ2-3	CATSTGSRDTQYF	TGTGCCACCAGTACGGGCAGTAGAGATACGCAGTATTTT
TRBD1	many	TRBV7-9	TRBJ1-2	CASRLGQNYGYTF	TGTGCCAGCAGACTGGGACAGAACTATGGCTACACCTTC
.	once	TRBV5-1	TRBJ2-1	CASSLVGDQQFF	TGCGCCAGCAGCTTGGTAGGGGACCAGCAGTTCTTC
TRBD2	.	TRBV4-2	TRBJ2-5	CASSQEAGETQYF	TGTGCCAGCAGCCAGGAAGCGGGGGAGACCCAGTACTTC
.	few	TRBV5-5	TRBJ1-2	CASSLGRGANYGYTF	TGTGCCAGCAGCTTGGGTAGGGGAGCTAACTATGGCTACACCTTC
.	few	TRBV9	TRBJ1-3	CASSDETGSGNTIYF	TGTGCCAGCAGCGACGAAACAGGCTCTGGAAACACCATATATTTT
TRBD1	few	TRBV5-1	TRBJ2-2	CASSLRGTGNTGELFF	TGCGCCAGCAGCTTGAGGGGGACAGGGAACACCGGGGAGCTGTTTTTT
TRBD2	many	TRBV4-1	TRBJ2-1	CASSRTSGSGRSYNEQFF	TGCGCCAGCAGCCGGACTAGCGGGAGCGGTCGGTCCTACAATGAGCAGTTCTTC
.	many	TRBV7-3	TRBJ2-3	CASSLGGTDTQYF	TGTGCCAGCAGCTTAGGGGGCACAGATACGCAGTATTTT
TRBD2	many	TRBV20-1	TRBJ2-1	CSARDSGLAGGPQFF	TGCAGTGCTAGAGATTCGGGACTAGCGGGAGGGCCTCAGTTCTTC
TRBD2	few	TRBV10-2	TRBJ2-2	CASSFLAGGTGELFF	TGCGCCAGCAGTTTCCTAGCGGGGGGAACCGGGGAGCTGTTTTTT
.	many	TRBV4-1	TRBJ1-6	CASSPRGDAYNSPLHF	TGCGCCAGCAGCCCCCGGGGGGACGCCTATAATTCACCCCTCCACTTT
.	many	TRBV29-1	TRBJ1-5	CSVETARGQPQHF	TGCAGCGTTGAGACAGCGAGGGGGCAGCCCCAGCATTTT
TRBD1	many	TRBV4-1	TRBJ1-6	CASSLSGTGNSPLHF	TGCGCCAGCAGCCTATCTGGGACAGGGAATTCACCCCTCCACTTT
.	many	TRBV12-3/TRBV12-4	TRBJ1-1	CASSLEWSSEAFF	TGTGCCAGCAGTTTAGAATGGTCTTCTGAAGCTTTCTTT
.	many	TRBV19	TRBJ2-1	CASSYRDLSNNEQFF	TGTGCCAGTAGTTACCGGGACTTATCGAACAATGAGCAGTTCTTC
TRBD1	many	TRBV19	TRBJ2-1	CASSIGNHRGTEQFF	TGTGCCAGTAGTATTGGAAATCACAGGGGGACTGAGCAGTTCTTC
TRBD2	.	TRBV7-3	TRBJ2-3	CATSLSPGGSTDTQYF	TGTGCCACCAGCTTAAGCCCCGGGGGGAGCACAGATACGCAGTATTTT
TRBD2	many	TRBV27	TRBJ2-7	CASSPRAGGSSYEQYF	TGTGCCAGCAGCCCTCGAGCGGGGGGATCGTCCTACGAGCAGTACTTC
.	many	TRBV29-1	TRBJ2-5	CSVSTALFEAQYF	TGCAGCGTTTCGACAGCGCTGTTCGAGGCCCAGTACTTC
TRBD2	many	TRBV4-1	TRBJ2-4	CASSQATSGGAGTKNIQYF	TGCGCCAGCAGCCAAGCGACTAGCGGGGGGGCCGGGACCAAAAACATTCAGTACTTC
TRBD2	many	TRBV5-6	TRBJ2-3	CASRIAGEATDTQYF	TGTGCCAGCAGGATCGCGGGAGAGGCAACAGATACGCAGTATTTT
TRBD2	many	TRBV6-1	TRBJ2-5	CASKDVAGGKETQYF	TGTGCCAGCAAGGACGTAGCGGGGGGGAAAGAGACCCAGTACTTC
.	many	TRBV15	TRBJ2-1	CATSRTYYNEQFF	TGTGCCACCAGCAGAACGTACTACAATGAGCAGTTCTTC